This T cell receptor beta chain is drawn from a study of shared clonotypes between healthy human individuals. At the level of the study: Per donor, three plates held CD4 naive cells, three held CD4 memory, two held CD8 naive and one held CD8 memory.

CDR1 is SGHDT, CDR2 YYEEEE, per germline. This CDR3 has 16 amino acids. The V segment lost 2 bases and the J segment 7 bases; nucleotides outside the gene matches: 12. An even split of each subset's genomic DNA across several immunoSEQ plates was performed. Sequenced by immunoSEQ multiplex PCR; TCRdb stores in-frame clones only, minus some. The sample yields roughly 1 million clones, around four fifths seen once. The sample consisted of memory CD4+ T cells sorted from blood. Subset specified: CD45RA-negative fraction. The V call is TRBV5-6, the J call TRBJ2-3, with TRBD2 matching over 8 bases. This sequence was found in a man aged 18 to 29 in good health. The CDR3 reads CASSLISGDLTHTQYF. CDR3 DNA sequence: TGTGCCAGCAGCTTAATTAGCGGGGACCTCACTCATACGCAGTATTTT.